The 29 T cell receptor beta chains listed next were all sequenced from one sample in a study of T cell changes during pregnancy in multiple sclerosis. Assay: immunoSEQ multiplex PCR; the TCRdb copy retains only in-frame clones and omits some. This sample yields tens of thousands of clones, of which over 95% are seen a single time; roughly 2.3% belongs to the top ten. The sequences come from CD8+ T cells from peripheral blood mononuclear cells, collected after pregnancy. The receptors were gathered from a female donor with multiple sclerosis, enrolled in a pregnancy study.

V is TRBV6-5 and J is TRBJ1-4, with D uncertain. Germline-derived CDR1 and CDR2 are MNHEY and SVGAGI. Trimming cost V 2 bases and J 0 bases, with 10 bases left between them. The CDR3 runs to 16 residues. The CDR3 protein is CASSYGSGPTNEKLFF. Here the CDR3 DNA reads TGTGCCAGCAGTTACGGGTCTGGGCCAACTAATGAAAAACTGTTTTTT.

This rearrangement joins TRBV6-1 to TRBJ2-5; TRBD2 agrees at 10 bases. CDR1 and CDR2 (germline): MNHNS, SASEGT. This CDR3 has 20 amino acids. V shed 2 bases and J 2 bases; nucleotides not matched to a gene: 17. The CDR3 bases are TGTGCCAGCAGTGAAACCCGGGACAGCGGACTAGCGGAGAGACAAGAGACCCAGTACTTC. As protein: CASSETRDSGLAERQETQYF.

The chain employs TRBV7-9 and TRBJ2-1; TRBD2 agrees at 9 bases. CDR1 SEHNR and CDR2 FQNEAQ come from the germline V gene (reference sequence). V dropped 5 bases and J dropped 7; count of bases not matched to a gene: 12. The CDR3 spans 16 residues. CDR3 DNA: TGTGCCAGCAGCGCGACCGGGACTAGCTGGTGGAATGAGCAGTTCTTC. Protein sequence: CASSATGTSWWNEQFF.

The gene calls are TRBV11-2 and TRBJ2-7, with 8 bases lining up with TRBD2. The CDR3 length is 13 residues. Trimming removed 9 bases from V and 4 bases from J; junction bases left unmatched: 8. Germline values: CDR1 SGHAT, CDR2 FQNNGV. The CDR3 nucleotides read TGTGCCAGTGAGAGCGGGAGCGGGTACGAGCAGTACTTC. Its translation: CASESGSGYEQYF.

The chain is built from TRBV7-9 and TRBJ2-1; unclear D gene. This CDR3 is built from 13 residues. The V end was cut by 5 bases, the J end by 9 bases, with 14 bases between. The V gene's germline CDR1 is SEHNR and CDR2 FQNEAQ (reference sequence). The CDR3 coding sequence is TGTGCCAGCAGCCCGTACCCAAGAGGTGAGCAGTTCTTC. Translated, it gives CASSPYPRGEQFF.

DNA of the CDR3: TGTGCCAGCAGTCTACAGGGAAACTATGGCTACACCTTC. This encodes CASSLQGNYGYTF. The V and J genes are TRBV27 and TRBJ1-2, with a possible D match to TRBD1 (6 bases). The V gene's germline CDR1 is MNHEY and CDR2 SMNVEV (reference sequence). This CDR3 spans 13 amino acids. V dropped 5 bases and J dropped 2 bases, with 9 bases sitting between them.

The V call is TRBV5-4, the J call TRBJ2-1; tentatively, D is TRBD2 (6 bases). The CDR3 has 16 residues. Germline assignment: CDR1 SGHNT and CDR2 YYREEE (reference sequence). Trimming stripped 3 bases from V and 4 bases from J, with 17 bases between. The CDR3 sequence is CASSWNLGGTYNEQFF. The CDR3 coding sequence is TGTGCCAGCAGCTGGAACCTGGGGGGAACTTACAATGAGCAGTTCTTC.

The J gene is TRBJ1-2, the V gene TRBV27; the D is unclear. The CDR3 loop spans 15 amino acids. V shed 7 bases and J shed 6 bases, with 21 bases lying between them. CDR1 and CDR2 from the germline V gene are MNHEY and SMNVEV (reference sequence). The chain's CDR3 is CASTSWAAAGDGYTF. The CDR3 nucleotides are TGTGCCAGCACCTCCTGGGCAGCCGCCGGCGATGGCTACACCTTC.

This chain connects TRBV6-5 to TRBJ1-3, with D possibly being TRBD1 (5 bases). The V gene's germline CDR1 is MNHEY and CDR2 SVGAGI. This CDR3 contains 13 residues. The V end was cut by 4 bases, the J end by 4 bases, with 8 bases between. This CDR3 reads CASSWGVGNTIYF. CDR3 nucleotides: TGTGCCAGCAGTTGGGGGGTGGGAAACACCATATATTTT.

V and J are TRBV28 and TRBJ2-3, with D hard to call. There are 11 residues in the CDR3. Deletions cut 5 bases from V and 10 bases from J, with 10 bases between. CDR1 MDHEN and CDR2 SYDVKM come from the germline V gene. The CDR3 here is CASSHSGPQYF. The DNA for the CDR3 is TGTGCCAGCAGTCACTCAGGTCCGCAGTATTTT.

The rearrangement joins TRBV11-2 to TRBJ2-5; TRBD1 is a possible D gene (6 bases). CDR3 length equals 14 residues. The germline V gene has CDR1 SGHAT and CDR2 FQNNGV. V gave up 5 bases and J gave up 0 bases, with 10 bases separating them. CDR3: CASSATGYQETQYF. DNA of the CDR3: TGTGCCAGCAGCGCCACAGGGTACCAAGAGACCCAGTACTTC.

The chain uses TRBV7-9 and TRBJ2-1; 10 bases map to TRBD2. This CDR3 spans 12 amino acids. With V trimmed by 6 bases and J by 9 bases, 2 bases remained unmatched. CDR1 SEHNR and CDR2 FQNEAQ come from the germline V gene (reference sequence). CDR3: CASRIAGGEQFF. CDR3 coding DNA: TGTGCCAGCAGGATAGCGGGAGGTGAGCAGTTCTTC.

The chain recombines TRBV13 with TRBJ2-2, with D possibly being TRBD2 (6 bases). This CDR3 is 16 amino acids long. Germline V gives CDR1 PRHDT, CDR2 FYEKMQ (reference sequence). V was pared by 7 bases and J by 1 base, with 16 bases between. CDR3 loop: CASILLGGRNTGELFF. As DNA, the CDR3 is TGTGCCAGCATCCTCCTTGGGGGGAGGAACACCGGGGAGCTGTTTTTT.

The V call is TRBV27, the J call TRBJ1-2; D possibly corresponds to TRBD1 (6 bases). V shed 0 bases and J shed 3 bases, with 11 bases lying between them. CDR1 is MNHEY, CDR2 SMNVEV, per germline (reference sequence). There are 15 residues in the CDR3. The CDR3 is CASSLSRTAHYGYTF. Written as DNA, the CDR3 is TGTGCCAGCAGTTTATCCCGGACAGCCCACTATGGCTACACCTTC.

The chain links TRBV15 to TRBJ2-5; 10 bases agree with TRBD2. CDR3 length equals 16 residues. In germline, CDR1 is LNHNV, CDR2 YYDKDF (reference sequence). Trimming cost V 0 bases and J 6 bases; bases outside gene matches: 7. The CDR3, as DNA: TGTGCCACCAGCAGAGATTCACTAGCGGGATTAAAGACCCAGTACTTC. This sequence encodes CATSRDSLAGLKTQYF.

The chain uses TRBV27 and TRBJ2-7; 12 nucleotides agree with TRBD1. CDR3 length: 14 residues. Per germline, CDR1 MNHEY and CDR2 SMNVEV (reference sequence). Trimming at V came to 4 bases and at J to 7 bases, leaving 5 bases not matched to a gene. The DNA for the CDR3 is TGTGCCAGCAGTTGGGACAGGGGGCTAGGGGAGCAGTACTTC. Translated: CASSWDRGLGEQYF.

The CDR3 spells CASSYRTGGDQPQHF. The CDR3 coding sequence is TGTGCCAGCAGTTACAGGACAGGGGGCGATCAGCCCCAGCATTTT. This chain connects TRBV27 to TRBJ1-5; 11 nucleotides line up with TRBD1. Germline V gene lookup returns CDR1 MNHEY and CDR2 SMNVEV (reference sequence). The CDR3 runs 15 residues. V shed 4 bases and J 5 bases; nucleotides not matched to a gene: 4.

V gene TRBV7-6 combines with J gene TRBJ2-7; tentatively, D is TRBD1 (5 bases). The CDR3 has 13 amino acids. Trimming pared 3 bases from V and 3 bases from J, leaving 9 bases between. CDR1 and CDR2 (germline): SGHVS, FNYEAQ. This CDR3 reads CASSLSTGYEQYF. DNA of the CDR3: TGTGCCAGCAGCTTGTCAACAGGCTACGAGCAGTACTTC.

Here the CDR3 reads CASSGQGNTEAFF. The CDR3 DNA reads TGTGCCAGTAGCGGACAGGGCAACACTGAAGCTTTCTTT. This chain uses TRBV19 with TRBJ1-1; 8 bases agree with TRBD1. The CDR3 consists of 13 residues. Unmatched junction bases numbered 2, after V lost 6 bases and J lost 2 bases. Germline V gives CDR1 LNHDA, CDR2 SQIVND (reference sequence).

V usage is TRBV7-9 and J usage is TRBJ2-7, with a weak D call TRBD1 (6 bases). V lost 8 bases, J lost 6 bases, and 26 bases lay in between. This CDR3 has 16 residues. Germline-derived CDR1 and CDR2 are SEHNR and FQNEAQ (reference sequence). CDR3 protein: CASGPTSGEGVFEQYF. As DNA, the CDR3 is TGTGCCAGCGGACCAACCTCAGGGGAAGGGGTCTTCGAGCAGTACTTC.

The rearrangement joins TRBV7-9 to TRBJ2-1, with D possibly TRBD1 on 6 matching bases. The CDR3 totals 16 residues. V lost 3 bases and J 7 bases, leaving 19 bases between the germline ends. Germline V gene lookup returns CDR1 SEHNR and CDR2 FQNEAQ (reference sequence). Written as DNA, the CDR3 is TGTGCCAGCAGCTTGTCACAGGGAAAGGGATGGAATGAGCAGTTCTTC. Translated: CASSLSQGKGWNEQFF.

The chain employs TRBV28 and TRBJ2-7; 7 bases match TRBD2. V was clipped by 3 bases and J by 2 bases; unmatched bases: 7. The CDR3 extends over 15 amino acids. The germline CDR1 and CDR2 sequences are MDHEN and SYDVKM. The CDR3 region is CASSFLADPTYEQYF. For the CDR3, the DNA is TGTGCCAGCAGTTTCCTAGCGGATCCTACCTACGAGCAGTACTTC.

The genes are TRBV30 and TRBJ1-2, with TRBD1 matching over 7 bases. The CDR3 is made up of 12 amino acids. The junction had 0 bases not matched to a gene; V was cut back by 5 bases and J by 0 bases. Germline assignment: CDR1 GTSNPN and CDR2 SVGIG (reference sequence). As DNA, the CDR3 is TGTGCCTGGGACAGGGCTAACTATGGCTACACCTTC. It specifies CAWDRANYGYTF.

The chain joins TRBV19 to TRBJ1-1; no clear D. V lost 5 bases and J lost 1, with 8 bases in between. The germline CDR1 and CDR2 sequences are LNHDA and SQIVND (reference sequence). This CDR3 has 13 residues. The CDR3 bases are TGTGCCAGTAGTGAGGCCTCGAACACTGAAGCTTTCTTT. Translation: CASSEASNTEAFF. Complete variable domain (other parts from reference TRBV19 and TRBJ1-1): DGGITQSPKYLFRKEGQNVTLSCEQNLNHDAMYWYRQDPGQGLRLIYYSQIVNDFQKGDIAEGYSVSREKKESFPLTVTSAQKNPTAFYLCASSEASNTEAFFGQGTRLTVV.

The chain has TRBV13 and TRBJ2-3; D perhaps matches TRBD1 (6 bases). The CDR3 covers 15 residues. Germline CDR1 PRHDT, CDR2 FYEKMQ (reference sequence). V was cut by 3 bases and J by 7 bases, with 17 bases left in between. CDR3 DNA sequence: TGTGCCAGCAGCTTGTCAGGGGCGGATCCCCATACGCAGTATTTT. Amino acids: CASSLSGADPHTQYF.

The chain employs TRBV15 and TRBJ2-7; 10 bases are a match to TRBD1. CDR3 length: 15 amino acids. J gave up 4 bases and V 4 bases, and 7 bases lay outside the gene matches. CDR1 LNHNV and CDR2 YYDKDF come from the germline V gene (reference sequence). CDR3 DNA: TGTGCCACCAGCATAAAGGACAGGGGGGTGTACGAGCAGTACTTC. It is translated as CATSIKDRGVYEQYF.

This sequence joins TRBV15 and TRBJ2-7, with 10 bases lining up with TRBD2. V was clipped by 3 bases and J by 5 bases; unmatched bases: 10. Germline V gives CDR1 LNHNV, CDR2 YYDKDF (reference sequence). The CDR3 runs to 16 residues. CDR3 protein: CATSSGLAAIEDEQYF. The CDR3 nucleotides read TGTGCCACCAGCAGTGGACTAGCGGCCATCGAGGACGAGCAGTACTTC.

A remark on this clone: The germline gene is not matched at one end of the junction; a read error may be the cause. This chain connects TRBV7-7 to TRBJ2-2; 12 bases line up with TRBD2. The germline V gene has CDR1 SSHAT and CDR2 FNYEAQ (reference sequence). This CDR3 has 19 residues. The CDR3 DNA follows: TGTGCTAGCAGCAAGGGGACTAGCGGGCCTGAAGGGAACACCGGGGAGCTGTTTTTT. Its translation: CASSKGTSGPEGNTGELFF.

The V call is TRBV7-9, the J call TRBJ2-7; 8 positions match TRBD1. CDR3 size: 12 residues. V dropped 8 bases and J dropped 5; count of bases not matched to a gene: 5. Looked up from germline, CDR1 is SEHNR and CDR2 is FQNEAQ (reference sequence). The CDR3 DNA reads TGTGCCAGCCGCGACAGGGGTGACGAGCAGTACTTC. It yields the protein CASRDRGDEQYF.